Listed here is a single T cell receptor beta chain. The CDR3 has 16 amino acids. The germline V gene has CDR1 SGHVS and CDR2 FQNEAQ. The junction had 3 bases not matched to a gene; V was cut back by 1 base and J by 0 bases. In the authors' workflow: Estimation of nucleated cell counts relied on the amplification of reference gene primers. This table comes from immunoSEQ multiplex PCR, and its TCRdb copy is limited to in-frame clones, with some not included. That table supplies the V and J calls and clone size; D and trimming were determined from the DNA. The sample yields over 25,000 clones, approximately 77% seen once. This sample was included in a study of blood T cell repertoires in COVID-19. Whole-study context: COVID-19 samples, acute and convalescent, were from the United States, Italy and Spain. Sample material is recorded as cDNA or gDNA derived from T cells, B-cell-depleted T cells, or PBMCs.

The V call is TRBV7-8, the J call TRBJ2-3, with 8 nucleotides matching TRBD2. Sequencing input: peripheral blood. This TCR derives from a man older than 75 with active or convalescent COVID-19. The CDR3 protein is CASSLVSGRSTDTQYF. Here the CDR3 DNA reads TGTGCCAGCAGCTTAGTGAGCGGGAGAAGCACAGATACGCAGTATTTT. The variable domain in full, with the rest retrieved from reference TRBV7-8 and TRBJ2-3, is GAGVSQSPRYKVAKRGQDVALRCDPISGHVSLFWYQQALGQGPEFLTYFQNEAQLDKSGLPSDRFFAERPEGSVSTLKIQRTQQEDSAVYLCASSLVSGRSTDTQYFGPGTRLTVL.